Listed below are T cell receptor beta chains from one sample, sequenced in a study of control samples from healthy donors and cancer patients. Data came from immunoSEQ multiplex PCR; TCRdb stores just in-frame clones and leaves some out. The table has about 51,000 clones, 80% seen once. The specimen sequenced was blood. The receptors derive from a man aged 70 or older in good health. The CDR3 runs from the conserved cysteine through the conserved F or W. The D gene is left open where the match is weak. Rows give clone size only sometimes, using once, few, many, or a class for an expanded clone.

j_call clone_size v_call d_call cdr3_aa cdr3_nt
TRBJ2-3 . TRBV27 TRBD2 CAIAGGPGTDTQYF TGTGCCATAGCGGGGGGGCCGGGCACAGATACGCAGTATTTT
TRBJ2-7 . TRBV5-1 . CASSAGAGGDEQYF TGCGCCAGCAGCGCGGGGGCAGGGGGCGACGAGCAGTACTTC
TRBJ1-5 . TRBV10-3 . CATNTGNSNQPQHF TGTGCCACCAATACAGGGAATAGCAATCAGCCCCAGCATTTT
TRBJ2-2 . TRBV2 TRBD2 CASSPRRSGVSTGELFF TGTGCCAGCAGTCCTCGTAGGAGCGGGGTCTCTACCGGGGAGCTGTTTTTT
TRBJ1-1 few TRBV2 . CASSEEARENTEAFF TGTGCCAGCAGTGAAGAGGCCAGGGAGAACACTGAAGCTTTCTTT
TRBJ1-1 . TRBV11-3 TRBD1 CASSSTGTGDTEAFF TGTGCCAGCAGCTCCACCGGGACAGGGGACACTGAAGCTTTCTTT
TRBJ2-7 . TRBV6-6 . CASTLGSSRDGEQYF TGTGCCAGCACCTTGGGATCTAGCCGGGACGGCGAGCAGTACTTC
TRBJ2-7 . TRBV28 . CASRPQGLQDEQYF TGTGCCAGCAGACCCCAGGGGCTCCAGGACGAGCAGTACTTC
TRBJ1-3 . TRBV5-1 . CASSLVGRGNTIYF TGCGCCAGCAGCTTGGTCGGGAGGGGAAACACCATATATTTT
TRBJ1-2 . TRBV6-5 . CASSSGTPPTYGYTF TGTGCCAGCAGTTCCGGGACTCCCCCGACCTATGGCTACACCTTC
TRBJ2-1 . TRBV18 . CASSPLGGNGYNEQFF TGTGCCAGCTCACCTCTTGGGGGGAACGGATACAATGAGCAGTTCTTC
TRBJ2-7 . TRBV2 . CASRPAGPTSSEQYF TGTGCCAGCAGGCCGGCCGGCCCTACTAGTTCCGAGCAGTACTTC
TRBJ2-3 . TRBV10-3 TRBD2 CAISDSSGSTDTQYF TGTGCCATCAGCGACTCTAGCGGTAGCACAGATACGCAGTATTTT
TRBJ2-1 . TRBV28 TRBD2 CASSEGLAGGGFALGYNEQFF TGTGCCAGCAGCGAGGGACTAGCGGGGGGGGGTTTTGCTTTGGGATACAATGAGCAGTTCTTC
TRBJ1-2 . TRBV18 TRBD1 CASSPRQGDGYTF TGTGCCAGCTCACCACGACAGGGTGATGGCTACACCTTC
TRBJ2-1 . TRBV2 . CASRASPGIEQFF TGTGCCAGCAGGGCAAGCCCCGGGATTGAGCAGTTCTTC
TRBJ1-1 . TRBV14 . CASSPPVSTEAFF TGTGCCAGCAGCCCCCCAGTATCCACTGAAGCTTTCTTT
TRBJ2-7 . TRBV6-5 TRBD1 CASILVGGQAYEQYF TGTGCCAGCATTCTAGTAGGTGGACAGGCCTACGAGCAGTACTTC
TRBJ2-3 . TRBV5-1 . CASSLDSPYMSTDTQYF TGCGCCAGCAGCCTGGACAGCCCGTATATGAGCACAGATACGCAGTATTTT
TRBJ2-1 . TRBV6-5 TRBD1 CASVRDRSYNEQFF TGTGCCAGCGTACGGGACAGGTCCTACAATGAGCAGTTCTTC
TRBJ1-3 . TRBV28 . CASSPDGDTIYF TGTGCCAGCAGCCCCGACGGGGACACCATATATTTT
TRBJ2-5 . TRBV19 . CASSSRAFQETQYF TGTGCCAGTAGTAGCCGGGCCTTCCAAGAGACCCAGTACTTC
TRBJ2-5 . TRBV18 TRBD2 CASSPSGVGGETQYF TGTGCCAGCTCACCGAGCGGGGTCGGCGGGGAGACCCAGTACTTC
TRBJ2-7 . TRBV27 . CASSLKASYEQYF TGTGCCAGCAGTTTAAAAGCATCCTACGAGCAGTACTTC
TRBJ2-7 . TRBV27 . CASQRVAETYEQYF TGTGCCAGCCAACGTGTAGCGGAAACCTACGAGCAGTACTTC
TRBJ1-3 . TRBV4-1 TRBD1 CASSYSDRGPGNTIYF TGCGCCAGCAGCTACTCGGACAGGGGGCCCGGAAACACCATATATTTT
TRBJ2-7 . TRBV6-5 TRBD1 CASSYSTGGTYEQYF TGTGCCAGCAGTTACTCGACAGGGGGTACCTACGAGCAGTACTTC
TRBJ2-7 . TRBV7-8 TRBD2 CASSLRERGLDRFYEQYF TGTGCCAGCAGCTTACGTGAAAGGGGACTAGATAGATTCTACGAGCAGTACTTC
TRBJ1-1 . TRBV30 . CAWSLSDREAFF TGTGCCTGGAGTTTATCCGACAGGGAAGCTTTCTTT
TRBJ1-2 few TRBV28 . CASSLRVGSGDSGYTF TGTGCCAGCAGTTTAAGGGTTGGGTCCGGGGATTCTGGCTACACCTTC
TRBJ1-6 . TRBV5-1 . CASSLGTWSSYNSPLHF TGCGCCAGCAGCTTGGGGACATGGAGCTCCTATAATTCACCCCTCCACTTT
TRBJ1-3 . TRBV30 . CAWSVPGNTIYF TGTGCCTGGAGTGTACCCGGAAACACCATATATTTT
TRBJ1-4 . TRBV5-6 . CASSLGALYGEKLFF TGTGCCAGCAGCTTGGGGGCGTTATACGGGGAAAAACTGTTTTTT
TRBJ2-5 few TRBV18 . CASSPPDNRETQYF TGTGCCAGCTCACCCCCGGACAATAGGGAGACCCAGTACTTC
TRBJ2-2 . TRBV10-3 . CAIIEGTIRTGELFF TGTGCCATCATAGAAGGGACGATCCGAACCGGGGAGCTGTTTTTT
TRBJ2-1 . TRBV19 TRBD1 CASSIGQGALNEQFF TGTGCCAGTAGTATAGGACAGGGGGCTCTCAATGAGCAGTTCTTC
TRBJ2-7 . TRBV12-3/TRBV12-4 . CASSLNDLNEQYF TGTGCCAGCAGTTTAAACGACCTAAACGAGCAGTACTTC
TRBJ2-2 . TRBV18 . CASSPPGGTGELFF TGTGCCAGCTCACCACCAGGGGGCACCGGGGAGCTGTTTTTT
TRBJ1-3 . TRBV11-3 . CASSSYGHSSSGNTIYF TGTGCCAGCAGCTCGTACGGACATTCCAGCTCTGGAAACACCATATATTTT